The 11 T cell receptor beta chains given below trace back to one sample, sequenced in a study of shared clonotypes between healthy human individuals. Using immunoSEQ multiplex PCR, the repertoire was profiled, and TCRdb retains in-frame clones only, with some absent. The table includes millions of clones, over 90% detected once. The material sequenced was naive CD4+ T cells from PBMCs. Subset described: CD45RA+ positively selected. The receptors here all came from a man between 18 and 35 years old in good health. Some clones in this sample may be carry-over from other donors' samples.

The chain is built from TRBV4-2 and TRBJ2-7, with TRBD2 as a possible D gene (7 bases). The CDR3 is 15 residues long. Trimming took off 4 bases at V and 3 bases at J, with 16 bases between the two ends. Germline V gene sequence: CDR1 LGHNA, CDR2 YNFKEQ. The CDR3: CASSPSGGRLYEQYF. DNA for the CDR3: TGTGCCAGCAGCCCCTCCGGGGGGCGTCTCTACGAGCAGTACTTC.

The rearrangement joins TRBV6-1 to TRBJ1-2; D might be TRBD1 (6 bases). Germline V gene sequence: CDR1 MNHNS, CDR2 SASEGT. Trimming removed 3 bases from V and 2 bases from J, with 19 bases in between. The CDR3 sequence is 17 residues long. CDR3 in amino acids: CASSDYSGQSINYGYTF. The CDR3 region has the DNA TGTGCCAGCAGTGATTACTCTGGACAGTCCATCAACTATGGCTACACCTTC.

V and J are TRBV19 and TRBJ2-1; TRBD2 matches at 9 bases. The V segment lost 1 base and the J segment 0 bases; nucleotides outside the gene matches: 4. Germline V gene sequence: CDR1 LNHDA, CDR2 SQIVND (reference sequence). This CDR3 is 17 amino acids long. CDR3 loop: CASSIGTSVSSYNEQFF. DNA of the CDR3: TGTGCCAGTAGTATAGGGACTAGCGTAAGCTCCTACAATGAGCAGTTCTTC. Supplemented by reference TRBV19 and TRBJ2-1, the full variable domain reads DGGITQSPKYLFRKEGQNVTLSCEQNLNHDAMYWYRQDPGQGLRLIYYSQIVNDFQKGDIAEGYSVSREKKESFPLTVTSAQKNPTAFYLCASSIGTSVSSYNEQFFGPGTRLTVL.

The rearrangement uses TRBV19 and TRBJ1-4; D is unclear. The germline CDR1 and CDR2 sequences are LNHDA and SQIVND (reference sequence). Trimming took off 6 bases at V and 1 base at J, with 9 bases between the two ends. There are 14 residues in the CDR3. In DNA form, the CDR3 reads TGTGCCAGTAGCCGACGAAGAACTAATGAAAAACTGTTTTTT. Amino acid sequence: CASSRRRTNEKLFF.

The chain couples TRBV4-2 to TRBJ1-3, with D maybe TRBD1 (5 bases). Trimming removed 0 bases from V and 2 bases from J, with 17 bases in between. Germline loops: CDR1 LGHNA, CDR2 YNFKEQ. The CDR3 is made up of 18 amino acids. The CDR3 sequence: CASSQDSVGRVPGNTIYF. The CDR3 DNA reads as TGTGCCAGCAGCCAAGACTCAGTCGGCAGGGTCCCTGGAAACACCATATATTTT.

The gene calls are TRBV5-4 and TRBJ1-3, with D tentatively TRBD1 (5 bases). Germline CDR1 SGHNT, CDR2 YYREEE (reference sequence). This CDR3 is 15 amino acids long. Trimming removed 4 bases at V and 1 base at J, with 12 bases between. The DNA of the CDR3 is TGTGCCAGCAGCCTGGGGCTGGAGTCTGGAAACACCATATATTTT. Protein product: CASSLGLESGNTIYF.

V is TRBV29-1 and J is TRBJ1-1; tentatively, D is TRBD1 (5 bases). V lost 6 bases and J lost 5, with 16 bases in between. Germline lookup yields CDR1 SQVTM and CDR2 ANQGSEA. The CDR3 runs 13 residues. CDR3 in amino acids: CSVFRGLGTEAFF. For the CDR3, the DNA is TGCAGCGTCTTTCGGGGACTTGGGACTGAAGCTTTCTTT. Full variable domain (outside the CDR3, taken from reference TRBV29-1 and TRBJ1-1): SAVISQKPSRDICQRGTSLTIQCQVDSQVTMMFWYRQQPGQSLTLIATANQGSEATYESGFVIDKFPISRPNLTFSTLTVSNMSPEDSSIYLCSVFRGLGTEAFFGQGTRLTVV.

CDR3 DNA sequence: TGCGCCAGCAGCCAAGTTCGGGTTGATACGCAGTATTTT. Its protein is CASSQVRVDTQYF. The gene calls are TRBV4-1 and TRBJ2-3; D is uncertain. The CDR3 is made up of 13 amino acids. Germline values: CDR1 MGHRA, CDR2 YSYEKL. Trimming took 1 base from V and 6 from J, leaving 8 bases between them.

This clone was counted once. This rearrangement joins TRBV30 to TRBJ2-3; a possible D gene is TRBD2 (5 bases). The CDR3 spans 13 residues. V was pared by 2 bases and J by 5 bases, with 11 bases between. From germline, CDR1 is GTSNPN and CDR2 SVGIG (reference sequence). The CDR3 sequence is CAWSLTAGDTQYF. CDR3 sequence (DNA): TGTGCCTGGAGTCTAACCGCGGGAGATACGCAGTATTTT.

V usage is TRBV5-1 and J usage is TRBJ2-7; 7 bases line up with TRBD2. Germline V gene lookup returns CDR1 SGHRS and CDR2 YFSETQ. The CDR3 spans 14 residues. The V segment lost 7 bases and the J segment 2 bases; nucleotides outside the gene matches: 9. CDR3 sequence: CASCGLAGTYEQYF. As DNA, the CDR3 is TGCGCCAGCTGCGGGTTAGCGGGCACCTACGAGCAGTACTTC.

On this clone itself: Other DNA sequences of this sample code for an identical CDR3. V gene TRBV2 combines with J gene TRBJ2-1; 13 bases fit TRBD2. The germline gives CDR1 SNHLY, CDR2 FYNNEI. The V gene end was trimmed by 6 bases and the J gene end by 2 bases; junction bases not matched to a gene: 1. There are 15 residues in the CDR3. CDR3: CASRGLAGTYNEQFF. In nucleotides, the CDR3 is TGTGCCAGCAGGGGACTAGCGGGAACCTACAATGAGCAGTTCTTC.